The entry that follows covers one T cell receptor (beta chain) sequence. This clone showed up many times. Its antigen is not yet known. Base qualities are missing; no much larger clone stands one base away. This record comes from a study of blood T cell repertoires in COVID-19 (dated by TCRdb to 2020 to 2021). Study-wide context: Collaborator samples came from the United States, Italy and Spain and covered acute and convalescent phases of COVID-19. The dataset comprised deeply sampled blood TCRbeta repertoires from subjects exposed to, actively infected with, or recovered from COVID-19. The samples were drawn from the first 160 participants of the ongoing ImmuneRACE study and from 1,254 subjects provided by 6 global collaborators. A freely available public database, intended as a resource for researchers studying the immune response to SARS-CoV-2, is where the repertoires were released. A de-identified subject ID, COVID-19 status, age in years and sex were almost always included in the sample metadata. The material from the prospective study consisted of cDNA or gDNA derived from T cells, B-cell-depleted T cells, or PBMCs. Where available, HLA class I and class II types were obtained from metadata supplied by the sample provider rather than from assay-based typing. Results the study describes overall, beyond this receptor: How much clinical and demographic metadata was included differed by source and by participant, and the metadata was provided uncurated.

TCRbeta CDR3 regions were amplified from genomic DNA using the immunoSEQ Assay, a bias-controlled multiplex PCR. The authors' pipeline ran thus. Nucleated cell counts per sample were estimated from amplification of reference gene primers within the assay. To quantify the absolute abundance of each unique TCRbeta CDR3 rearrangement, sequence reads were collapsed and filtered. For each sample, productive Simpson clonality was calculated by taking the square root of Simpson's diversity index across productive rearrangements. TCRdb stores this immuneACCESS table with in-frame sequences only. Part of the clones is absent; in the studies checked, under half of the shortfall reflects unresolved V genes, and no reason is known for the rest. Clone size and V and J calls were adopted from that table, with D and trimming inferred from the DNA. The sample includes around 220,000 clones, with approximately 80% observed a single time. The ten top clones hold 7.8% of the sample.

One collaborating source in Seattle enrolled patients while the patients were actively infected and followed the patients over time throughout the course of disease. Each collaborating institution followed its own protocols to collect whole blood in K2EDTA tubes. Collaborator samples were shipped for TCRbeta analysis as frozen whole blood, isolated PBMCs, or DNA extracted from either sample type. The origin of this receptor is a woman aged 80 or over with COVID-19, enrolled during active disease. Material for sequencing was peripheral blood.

In nucleotides, the sequence is TGTGCCAGCGGGACTAGTCTCGAGCAGTACTTC. It translates as CASGTSLEQYF. The V gene is TRBV6-5 and the J gene is TRBJ2-7; a stretch of 8 junction bases matches TRBD2. From V the trimming removes 8 bases and from J it removes 6 bases, while the gene matches leave 3 bases of the junction unaccounted for. Taken from cysteine to phenylalanine, the CDR3 has 11 residues. Only the CDR3 DNA is retained, 33 bases long and in frame from the first base. The germline V gene yields MNHEY for CDR1 and SVGAGI for CDR2.